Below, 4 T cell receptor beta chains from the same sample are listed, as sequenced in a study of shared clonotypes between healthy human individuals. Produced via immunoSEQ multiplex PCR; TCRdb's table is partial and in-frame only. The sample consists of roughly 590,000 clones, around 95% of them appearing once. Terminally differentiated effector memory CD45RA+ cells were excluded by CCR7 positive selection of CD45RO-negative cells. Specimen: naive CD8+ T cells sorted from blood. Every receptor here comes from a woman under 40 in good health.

Written as DNA, the CDR3 is TGTGCCAGCAGTTTATCCGACGCCGGGTTAGGTGAGCAGTTCTTC. This translates into CASSLSDAGLGEQFF. V usage is TRBV27 and J usage is TRBJ2-1; unclear D gene. CDR1 MNHEY and CDR2 SMNVEV come from the germline V gene (reference sequence). This CDR3 spans 15 amino acids. The ends were cut back, 0 bases at V and 9 bases at J, with 15 bases in the middle.

The CDR3 here is CASSEARSVYNEQFF. For the CDR3, the DNA is TGTGCCAGCAGTGAAGCGCGGTCAGTTTACAATGAGCAGTTCTTC. The V gene is TRBV2, the J gene TRBJ2-1; no reliable D call. The CDR3 contains 15 residues. From germline, CDR1 is SNHLY and CDR2 FYNNEI. With 0 bases removed from V and 4 bases from J, the gap between germline ends came to 10 bases.

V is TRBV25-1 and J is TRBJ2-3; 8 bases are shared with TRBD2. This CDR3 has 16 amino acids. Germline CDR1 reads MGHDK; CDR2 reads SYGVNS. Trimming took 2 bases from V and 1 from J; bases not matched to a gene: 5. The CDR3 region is CASSEETSEGTDTQYF. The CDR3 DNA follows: TGTGCCAGCAGTGAAGAGACTAGCGAGGGCACAGATACGCAGTATTTT.

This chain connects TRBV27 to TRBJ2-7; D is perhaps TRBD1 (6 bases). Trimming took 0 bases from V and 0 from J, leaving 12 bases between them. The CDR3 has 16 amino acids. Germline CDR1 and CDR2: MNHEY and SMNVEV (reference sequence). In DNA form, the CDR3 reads TGTGCCAGCAGTTTATCCGGACAGCGGAGCTCCTACGAGCAGTACTTC. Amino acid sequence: CASSLSGQRSSYEQYF.